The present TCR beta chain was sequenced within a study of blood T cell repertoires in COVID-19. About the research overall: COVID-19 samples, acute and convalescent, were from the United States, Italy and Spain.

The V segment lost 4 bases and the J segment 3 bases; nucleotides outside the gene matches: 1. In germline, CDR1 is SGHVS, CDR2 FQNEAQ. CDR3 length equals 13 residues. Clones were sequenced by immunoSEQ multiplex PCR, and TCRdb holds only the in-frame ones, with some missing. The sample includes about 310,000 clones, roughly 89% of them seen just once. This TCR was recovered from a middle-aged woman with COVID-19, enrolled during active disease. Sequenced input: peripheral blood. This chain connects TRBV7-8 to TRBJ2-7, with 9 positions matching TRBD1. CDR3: CASSWGQGYEQYF. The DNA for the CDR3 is TGTGCCAGCAGCTGGGGACAGGGCTACGAGCAGTACTTC.